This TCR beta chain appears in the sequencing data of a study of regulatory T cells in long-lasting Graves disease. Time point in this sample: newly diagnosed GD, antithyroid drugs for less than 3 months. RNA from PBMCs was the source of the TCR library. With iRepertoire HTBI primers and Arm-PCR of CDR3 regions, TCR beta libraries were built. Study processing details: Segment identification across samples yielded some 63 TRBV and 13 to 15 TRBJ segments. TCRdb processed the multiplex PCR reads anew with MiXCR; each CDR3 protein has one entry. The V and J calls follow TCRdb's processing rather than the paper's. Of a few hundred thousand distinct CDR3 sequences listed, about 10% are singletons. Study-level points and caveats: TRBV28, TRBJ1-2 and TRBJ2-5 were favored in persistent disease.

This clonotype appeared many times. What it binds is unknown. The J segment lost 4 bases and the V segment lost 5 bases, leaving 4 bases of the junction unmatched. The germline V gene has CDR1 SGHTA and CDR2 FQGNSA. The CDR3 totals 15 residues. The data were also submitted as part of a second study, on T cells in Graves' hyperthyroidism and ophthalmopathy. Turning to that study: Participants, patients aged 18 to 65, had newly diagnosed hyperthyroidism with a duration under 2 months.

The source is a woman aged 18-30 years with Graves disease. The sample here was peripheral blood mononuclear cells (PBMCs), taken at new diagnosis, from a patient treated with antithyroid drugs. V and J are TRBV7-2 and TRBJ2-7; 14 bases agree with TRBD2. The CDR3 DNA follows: TGTGCCAGCAGCCCGACTAGCGGGAGGGGGTACGAGCAGTACTTC. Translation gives CASSPTSGRGYEQYF.